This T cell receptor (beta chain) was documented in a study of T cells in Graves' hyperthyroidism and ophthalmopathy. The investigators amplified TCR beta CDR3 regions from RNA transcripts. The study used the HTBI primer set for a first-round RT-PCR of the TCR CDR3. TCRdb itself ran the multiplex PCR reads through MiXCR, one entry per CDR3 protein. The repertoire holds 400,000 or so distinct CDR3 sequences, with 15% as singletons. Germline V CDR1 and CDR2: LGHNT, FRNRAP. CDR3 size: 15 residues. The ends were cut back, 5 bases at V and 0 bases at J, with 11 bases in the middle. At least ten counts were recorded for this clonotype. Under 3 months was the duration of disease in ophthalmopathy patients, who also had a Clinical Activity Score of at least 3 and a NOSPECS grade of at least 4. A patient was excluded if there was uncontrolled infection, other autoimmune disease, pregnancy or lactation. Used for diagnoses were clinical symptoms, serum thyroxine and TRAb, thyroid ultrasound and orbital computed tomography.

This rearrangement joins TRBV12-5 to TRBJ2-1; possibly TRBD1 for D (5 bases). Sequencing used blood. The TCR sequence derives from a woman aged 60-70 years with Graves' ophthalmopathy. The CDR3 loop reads CASGLQGSSYNEQFF. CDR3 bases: TGTGCTAGTGGTCTTCAGGGAAGCTCCTACAATGAGCAGTTCTTC. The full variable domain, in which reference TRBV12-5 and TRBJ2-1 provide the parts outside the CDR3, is DARVTQTPRHKVTEMGQEVTMRCQPILGHNTVFWYRQTMMQGLELLAYFRNRAPLDDSGMPKDRFSAEMPDATLATLKIQPSEPRDSAVYFCASGLQGSSYNEQFFGPGTRLTVL.